One and the same sample provided the 10 T cell receptor beta chains below, sequenced in a study of blood T cell repertoires in COVID-19. Clones were sequenced by immunoSEQ multiplex PCR, and TCRdb holds only the in-frame ones, with some missing. The table shows 350,000 to 500,000 clones, with roughly 88% occurring only once. Material: PBMCs or T cells enriched from blood (not recorded which). The receptors stem from a woman aged 18-29 years who had been exposed to COVID-19.

This chain joins TRBV7-8 and TRBJ1-5, with 7 bases matching TRBD1. In germline, CDR1 is SGHVS, CDR2 FQNEAQ. This CDR3 spans 14 amino acids. Losses at the gene ends were 5 bases for V and 2 bases for J; bases not matched to a gene: 3. The CDR3 DNA follows: TGTGCCAGCAGCGGAGGGACAGGCAATCAGCCCCAGCATTTT. This translates into CASSGGTGNQPQHF.

The chain recombines TRBV3-1 (or the pseudogene TRBV3-2) with TRBJ2-7, with 14 bases that match TRBD2. The V gene end was trimmed by 4 bases and the J gene end by 5 bases; junction bases not matched to a gene: 7. CDR3 size: 16 residues. Germline loops: CDR1 LGHDT, CDR2 YNNKEL (reference sequence). The CDR3 here is CASSREGLAGGHEQYF. In DNA form, the CDR3 reads TGTGCCAGCAGCCGGGAAGGACTAGCGGGAGGCCACGAGCAGTACTTC.

The chain joins TRBV7-9 to TRBJ1-2, with TRBD1 matching 7 bases. V trimming: 0 bases; J trimming: 0 bases; junction bases outside the gene matches: 10. In germline, CDR1 is SEHNR, CDR2 FQNEAQ (reference sequence). CDR3 length equals 18 residues. This CDR3 reads CASSLALGGGASNYGYTF. CDR3 DNA: TGTGCCAGCAGCTTAGCGCTTGGAGGGGGCGCATCTAACTATGGCTACACCTTC.

This rearrangement joins TRBV2 to TRBJ2-7; the match to TRBD2 covers 10 bases. After removal of 4 bases from V and 2 bases from J, the junction contained 8 bases not matched to a gene. The CDR3 covers 16 residues. Germline V CDR1 and CDR2: SNHLY, FYNNEI. The CDR3 sequence is CASSVKREGRTYEQYF. The DNA for the CDR3 is TGTGCCAGCAGTGTAAAGCGGGAGGGCCGAACCTACGAGCAGTACTTC.

The rearrangement uses TRBV5-4 and TRBJ2-7, with a tentative D call TRBD1 (6 bases). The ends were cut back, 2 bases at V and 4 bases at J, with 25 bases in the middle. Germline V gene lookup returns CDR1 SGHNT and CDR2 YYREEE (reference sequence). The CDR3 spans 18 residues. CDR3 sequence: CASSFSNFRAGAVYEQYF. As DNA, the CDR3 is TGTGCCAGCAGCTTTTCGAATTTTCGGGCAGGGGCGGTTTACGAGCAGTACTTC.

The chain joins TRBV27 to TRBJ2-1; TRBD1 aligns across 12 bases. V gave up 5 bases and J gave up 5 bases; unmatched junction bases: 7. The CDR3 consists of 16 residues. Germline CDR1 and CDR2: MNHEY and SMNVEV (reference sequence). The CDR3 nucleotides read TGTGCCAGCAGTCGACGGGACAGGGGGCTCGACAATGAGCAGTTCTTC. Amino acids: CASSRRDRGLDNEQFF.

The chain joins TRBV18 to TRBJ2-7; 7 positions match TRBD2. V shed 6 bases and J 7 bases; nucleotides not matched to a gene: 15. The CDR3 has 15 amino acids. Per the germline V gene, CDR1 is KGHSH and CDR2 is LQKENI. The CDR3 here is CASSSTSAPSQEQYF. CDR3 DNA sequence: TGTGCCAGCTCGTCAACTAGCGCCCCCTCTCAAGAGCAGTACTTC.

CDR3 nucleotides: TGCGCCAGCAGCTTAATCGGGCTAGCGGGACTGGGGGAAGAGACCCAGTACTTC. Amino acids: CASSLIGLAGLGEETQYF. The V and J genes are TRBV5-1 and TRBJ2-5; TRBD2 matches 9 bases. CDR1 and CDR2 (germline): SGHRS, YFSETQ. V shed 2 bases, J shed 3 bases, and the junction held 14 bases outside the gene matches. This CDR3 region has 18 residues.

The chain carries TRBV4-1 and TRBJ1-6, with 8 bases that match TRBD1. The CDR3 runs 18 residues. V shed 0 bases, J shed 0 bases, and the junction held 4 bases outside the gene matches. Germline assignment: CDR1 MGHRA and CDR2 YSYEKL. CDR3 bases: TGCGCCAGCAGCCAAGAATGGACAGGGAGCTCCTATAATTCACCCCTCCACTTT. Translation: CASSQEWTGSSYNSPLHF.

The V call is TRBV30, the J call TRBJ2-7; TRBD1 agrees at 8 bases. Germline CDR1 GTSNPN, CDR2 SVGIG (reference sequence). Losses at the gene ends were 4 bases for V and 5 bases for J; bases not matched to a gene: 7. The CDR3 totals 13 residues. CDR3 sequence: CAWIEAGGHEQYF. CDR3 DNA: TGTGCCTGGATAGAGGCAGGGGGCCACGAGCAGTACTTC.